This T cell receptor beta chain was identified during a study of blood T cell repertoires in COVID-19. As for the study in general: The origin of the acute and convalescent COVID-19 samples was the United States, Italy and Spain. From T cells, B-cell-depleted T cells, or PBMCs came the material, which was cDNA or gDNA.

The germline gives CDR1 SGHTA, CDR2 FQGNSA. This CDR3 contains 15 residues. V shed 1 base, J shed 2 bases, and the junction held 1 base outside the gene matches. The repertoire was sequenced with immunoSEQ multiplex PCR; TCRdb's copy has only in-frame clones and lacks some. The repertoire includes about 130,000 clones, around 85% of them detected once, and around 3.2% sits in the top ten. A few counts support this clone. Seattle's enrolled individuals joined amid active infection and were then monitored longitudinally. The sequencing sample was made of peripheral blood. The J gene is TRBJ1-1, the V gene TRBV7-2, with 10 bases lining up with TRBD1. The TCR originated in a woman older than 75 with COVID-19, enrolled during active disease. The CDR3 coding sequence is TGTGCCAGCAGCTTAGGGGACAGGGGAAACACTGAAGCTTTCTTT. Translated: CASSLGDRGNTEAFF.